Following are 4 T cell receptor beta chains from one sample sequenced in a study of blood T cell repertoires in COVID-19. Method: immunoSEQ multiplex PCR; TCRdb's copy keeps in-frame clones and lacks some. The data hold approximately 99,000 clones, with approximately 79% observed a single time. The sample taken for sequencing was peripheral blood. The origin of the receptors is a woman aged 80 or older with active or convalescent COVID-19.

V gene TRBV27 combines with J gene TRBJ2-7; the D is unclear. CDR1 is MNHEY and CDR2 is SMNVEV in the germline V gene (reference sequence). V was pared by 8 bases and J by 1 base, with 12 bases between. The CDR3 has 13 amino acids. The chain's CDR3 is CASSMTRSYEQYF. The CDR3 DNA sequence: TGTGCCAGCTCGATGACACGGTCCTACGAGCAGTACTTC.

This CDR3 is CASSKTGTSGTDTQYF. CDR3 DNA sequence: TGTGCCAGCTCAAAAACCGGGACTAGCGGCACAGATACGCAGTATTTT. This chain links TRBV18 with TRBJ2-3; 10 positions match TRBD2. The CDR3 loop spans 16 amino acids. J gave up 1 base and V 5 bases, and 6 bases lay outside the gene matches. Per the germline V gene, CDR1 is KGHSH and CDR2 is LQKENI.

This clone came up a few times. The genes are TRBV27 and TRBJ1-1; D gene ambiguous. V lost 7 bases, J lost 3 bases, and 15 bases lay in between. The germline V gene encodes CDR1 MNHEY and CDR2 SMNVEV (reference sequence). CDR3 length: 14 amino acids. The CDR3 bases are TGTGCCAGCACCTTCAGCGGTAGGGACACTGAAGCTTTCTTT. This encodes CASTFSGRDTEAFF.

This sequence joins TRBV29-1 and TRBJ2-1; 11 nucleotides align to TRBD2. This CDR3 contains 14 residues. The germline CDR1 and CDR2 sequences are SQVTM and ANQGSEA. V lost 6 bases and J lost 8; bases outside the gene matches: 9. CDR3 sequence (DNA): TGCAGCGTCACCGTAGCGGGAGGGCCTCATGAGCAGTTCTTC. This gives the protein CSVTVAGGPHEQFF.